The clone carrying this TCR beta chain turned up a few times. Sequencing was performed with immunoSEQ multiplex PCR; in TCRdb, only in-frame clones are kept and a portion is missing. The top ten clones hold around 9.9% of a sample with some 250,000 clones, about 86% of them seen once. These data belong to a study of blood T cell repertoires in COVID-19. About the research overall: The United States, Italy and Spain supplied acute and convalescent COVID-19 samples.

The CDR3 has 14 residues. Germline CDR1 and CDR2: ENHRY and SYGVKD. Unmatched junction bases numbered 6, after V lost 6 bases and J lost 2 bases. The specimen sequenced was peripheral blood. The receptor was derived from an elderly woman with acute or convalescent COVID-19. This chain links TRBV10-3 with TRBJ2-5, with 7 bases lining up with TRBD2. The CDR3 loop reads CAIRGEGPQETQYF. In DNA form, the CDR3 reads TGTGCCATCAGAGGGGAGGGCCCTCAAGAGACCCAGTACTTC.